One sample yielded the 21 T cell receptor beta chains listed below, sequenced in a study of cytomegalovirus exposure and HLA in healthy donors. PCR amplification relied on 60 Vbeta primers (plus 13 Jbeta primers). Measured with immunoSEQ multiplex PCR; TCRdb has only the in-frame clones, and not every one. The sample consists of roughly 110,000 clones, more than 60% of them appearing once. Input material: PBMCs. These receptors were taken from a man in his fifties or sixties in good health and CMV-seronegative.

The rearrangement links TRBV7-2 to TRBJ2-1; D is ambiguous. Trimming left V 1 base short and J 1 base short, with 17 bases between. The CDR3 spans 18 residues. CDR1 and CDR2 from the germline V gene are SGHTA and FQGNSA. CDR3 in amino acids: CASSLDVRRVVSYNEQFF. The CDR3 nucleotides are TGTGCCAGCAGCTTAGACGTCCGCCGGGTTGTTTCCTACAATGAGCAGTTCTTC. Looking up the rest from reference TRBV7-2 and TRBJ2-1 gives the full variable domain: GAGVSQSPSNKVTEKGKDVELRCDPISGHTALYWYRQSLGQGLEFLIYFQGNSAPDKSGLPSDRFSAERTGGSVSTLTIQRTQQEDSAVYLCASSLDVRRVVSYNEQFFGPGTRLTVL.

The chain couples TRBV11-2 to TRBJ2-5, with 8 positions matching TRBD1. The CDR3 loop spans 15 amino acids. V shed 2 bases and J 4 bases; nucleotides not matched to a gene: 6. Germline values: CDR1 SGHAT, CDR2 FQNNGV. In DNA, the CDR3 is TGTGCCAGCAGCTTACCCAGGGGGCTGGTAGAGACCCAGTACTTC. Protein sequence: CASSLPRGLVETQYF. Full variable domain (missing parts from reference TRBV11-2 and TRBJ2-5): EAGVAQSPRYKIIEKRQSVAFWCNPISGHATLYWYQQILGQGPKLLIQFQNNGVVDDSQLPKDRFSAERLKGVDSTLKIQPAKLEDSAVYLCASSLPRGLVETQYFGPGTRLLVL.

This chain joins TRBV4-3 and TRBJ1-6, with TRBD1 matching 9 bases. CDR1 is LGHNA, CDR2 YSLEER, per germline. V lost 0 bases, J lost 9 bases, and 6 bases stayed unmatched. CDR3 size: 16 residues. This chain's CDR3 is CASSQEPGQGGSPLHF. The CDR3 region has the DNA TGCGCCAGCAGCCAAGAACCGGGACAGGGAGGTTCACCCCTCCACTTT.

The rearrangement links TRBV7-2 to TRBJ1-3; D uncertain. Germline V CDR1 and CDR2: SGHTA, FQGNSA. V lost 1 base and J lost 0, with 10 bases in between. This CDR3 is built from 16 residues. The CDR3 nucleotides are TGTGCCAGCAGCTTAGACCGCAGGATCTCTGGAAACACCATATATTTT. Residues: CASSLDRRISGNTIYF.

This sequence joins TRBV7-3 and TRBJ2-1; TRBD2 aligns across 9 bases. The germline V gene has CDR1 SGHTA and CDR2 FQGTGA. V lost 4 bases, J lost 1 base, and 2 bases stayed unmatched. The CDR3 is made up of 15 amino acids. The CDR3 nucleotides are TGTGCCAGCAGCTACAGCGGGGGGTCCTACAATGAGCAGTTCTTC. This codes for CASSYSGGSYNEQFF.

The gene calls are TRBV7-2 and TRBJ1-1, with 8 bases fitting TRBD1. The germline V gene encodes CDR1 SGHTA and CDR2 FQGNSA. The CDR3 loop spans 15 amino acids. Trimming cost V 5 bases and J 3 bases; bases outside gene matches: 8. In nucleotides, the CDR3 is TGTGCCAGCAGCCCCCGCGGACAGGGATACACTGAAGCTTTCTTT. Residues: CASSPRGQGYTEAFF.

CDR3 protein: CASSLAAARGIETQYF. The CDR3 bases are TGTGCCAGCAGCTTAGCAGCGGCCCGCGGAATAGAGACCCAGTACTTC. V gene TRBV7-8 combines with J gene TRBJ2-5; D is perhaps TRBD2 (5 bases). This CDR3 comprises 16 residues. Trimming removed 0 bases at V and 4 bases at J, with 15 bases between. Germline CDR1 reads SGHVS; CDR2 reads FQNEAQ.

This clone was recorded a few times. The chain couples TRBV27 to TRBJ1-1, with D unresolved. CDR1 MNHEY and CDR2 SMNVEV come from the germline V gene (reference sequence). The CDR3 loop spans 15 amino acids. V lost 5 bases and J 1 base, leaving 14 bases between the germline ends. The CDR3 DNA is TGTGCCAGCAGTCCCCGGGTCTTCTCGAACACTGAAGCTTTCTTT. It encodes CASSPRVFSNTEAFF.

V usage is TRBV7-6 and J usage is TRBJ1-4; 9 bases fit TRBD1. This CDR3 contains 15 residues. J gave up 5 bases and V 5 bases, and 6 bases lay outside the gene matches. The germline CDR1 and CDR2 sequences are SGHVS and FNYEAQ. CDR3 coding DNA: TGTGCCAGCAGCCGTAACAGGGGGCGGAATGAAAAACTGTTTTTT. It is translated as CASSRNRGRNEKLFF.

This clone came up once. The chain combines TRBV11-2 with TRBJ1-1; a possible D gene is TRBD1 (6 bases). The CDR3 extends over 15 amino acids. The V gene lost 3 bases and the J gene lost 4 bases, with 15 bases spanning the gap. Germline loops: CDR1 SGHAT, CDR2 FQNNGV. CDR3 nucleotides: TGTGCCAGCAGCTTCACGGACAGCGCATTCACTGAAGCTTTCTTT. This encodes CASSFTDSAFTEAFF.

The rearrangement joins TRBV10-2 to TRBJ1-6, with 7 bases fitting TRBD1. The CDR3 has 13 residues. The germline gives CDR1 WSHSY, CDR2 SAAADI. V lost 3 bases, J lost 8 bases, and 1 base stayed unmatched. The CDR3 nucleotides read TGCGCCAGCAGTGATGACAGGGATTCACCCCTCCACTTT. This codes for CASSDDRDSPLHF.

This rearrangement joins TRBV7-9 to TRBJ1-4; TRBD1 agrees at 9 bases. The CDR3 extends over 18 amino acids. CDR1 and CDR2 (germline): SEHNR, FQNEAQ (reference sequence). Germline trimming cut 5 bases from V and 0 bases from J; bases unmatched to any gene: 10. CDR3 sequence: CASSPTPGQGSTNEKLFF. CDR3 bases: TGTGCCAGCAGCCCTACTCCTGGACAGGGGTCAACTAATGAAAAACTGTTTTTT.

This sequence joins TRBV7-9 and TRBJ1-2; 7 bases are shared with TRBD1. The germline CDR1 and CDR2 sequences are SEHNR and FQNEAQ (reference sequence). The CDR3 spans 16 residues. V was pared by 1 base and J by 8 bases, with 13 bases of the junction left unmatched. The CDR3 nucleotides read TGTGCCAGCAGCTTAGGGACAGGCTCCCCCGCGGGGGGCTACACCTTC. Encoded protein: CASSLGTGSPAGGYTF.

V is TRBV9 and J is TRBJ1-3; 7 nucleotides line up with TRBD1. The V segment lost 4 bases and the J segment 0 bases; nucleotides outside the gene matches: 7. Germline V gene lookup returns CDR1 SGDLS and CDR2 YYNGEE. This CDR3 region has 16 residues. CDR3 sequence: CASSLKGQSSGNTIYF. The CDR3 region has the DNA TGTGCCAGCAGCCTGAAGGGACAGAGCTCTGGAAACACCATATATTTT.

This chain links TRBV2 with TRBJ2-3; D perhaps matches TRBD1 (5 bases). CDR1 SNHLY and CDR2 FYNNEI come from the germline V gene. Trimming shortened V by 8 bases and J by 2 bases, and 8 bases separated the two germline ends. The CDR3 is 12 amino acids. The DNA of the CDR3 is TGTGCCAGCGACAGTAACACAGATACGCAGTATTTT. It is translated as CASDSNTDTQYF.

The chain has TRBV19 and TRBJ1-6; D unresolved. The CDR3 is 14 residues long. Per germline, CDR1 LNHDA and CDR2 SQIVND (reference sequence). The germline V and J ends were trimmed by 5 bases and 10 bases, with 15 bases remaining between them. The CDR3 region is CASSPSQRESPLHF. CDR3 coding DNA: TGTGCCAGTAGTCCCAGTCAGCGGGAGTCACCCCTCCACTTT.

This sequence joins TRBV4-2 and TRBJ2-2, with 7 nucleotides matching TRBD1. The germline gives CDR1 LGHNA, CDR2 YNFKEQ. The CDR3 covers 14 residues. V was clipped by 4 bases and J by 6 bases; unmatched bases: 5. CDR3 sequence: CASSLDRDPGELFF. In DNA form, the CDR3 reads TGTGCCAGCAGCCTCGACAGGGACCCCGGGGAGCTGTTTTTT.

The V and J genes are TRBV18 and TRBJ1-1; D perhaps matches TRBD1 (6 bases). The CDR3 totals 15 residues. CDR1 and CDR2 (germline): KGHSH, LQKENI. The ends were cut back, 5 bases at V and 1 base at J, with 14 bases in the middle. DNA of the CDR3: TGTGCCAGCTCATTCCAACCGGGACAGAACACTGAAGCTTTCTTT. It is translated as CASSFQPGQNTEAFF.

This chain links TRBV9 with TRBJ1-1; D gene uncertain. The CDR3 contains 14 residues. Deletions cut 4 bases from V and 7 bases from J, with 17 bases between. Per the germline V gene, CDR1 is SGDLS and CDR2 is YYNGEE. The CDR3 bases are TGTGCCAGCAGCCCCCAACTAGGTATGGGTGAAGCTTTCTTT. It yields the protein CASSPQLGMGEAFF.

The CDR3 DNA is TGTGCCACCAGCAGAGCTGACAGGGAAAAGCAGTACGTC. Its protein product is CATSRADREKQYV. V gene TRBV15 combines with J gene TRBJ2-7; 7 nucleotides line up with TRBD1. Germline CDR1 LNHNV, CDR2 YYDKDF (reference sequence). V gave up 1 base and J gave up 8 bases; unmatched junction bases: 5. The CDR3 sequence is 13 residues long.

CDR3 region: CASSPRNSGYDEQFF. The DNA of the CDR3 is TGCGCCAGCAGCCCCCGGAACAGTGGGTATGATGAGCAGTTCTTC. The V gene is TRBV4-3, the J gene TRBJ2-1; D is unresolved. The V and J ends lost 4 bases and 8 bases respectively, with 18 bases between them. Per germline, CDR1 LGHNA and CDR2 YSLEER. The CDR3 covers 15 residues.